This T cell receptor beta chain was recorded in a study of T cell responses to AZD1222 COVID-19 vaccine. Study-level points and caveats: Clonal diversity was possibly underestimated; the donors were predominantly white British and more often female. Among vaccine-associated CD4 TCRs, coverage spanned spike, with dominance at 160-218 and 743-854.

Researchers grouped second doses given at about 4 or about 12 weeks into one pool. TCRdb keeps only in-frame clones here, not all; method: immunoSEQ multiplex PCR. The sample has 97,000 or so clones, approximately 90% seen once. CDR1 KGHSH and CDR2 LQKENI come from the germline V gene. The CDR3 contains 14 residues. Trimming at V came to 0 bases and at J to 5 bases, leaving 0 bases not matched to a gene. Note on this clone: Antigen unknown.

J is TRBJ2-1 and V is TRBV18; TRBD2 aligns across 8 bases. This sequence was found in an adult who received the AZD1222 COVID-19 vaccine. The specimen was peripheral blood, collected 28 days after the second AZD1222 dose. Written as DNA, the CDR3 is TGTGCCAGCTCACCACCTAGCGGGGACAATGAGCAGTTCTTC. This sequence encodes CASSPPSGDNEQFF.